These 25 T cell receptor beta chains were all obtained from the same sample, sequenced in a study of blood T cell repertoires in COVID-19. The table came from immunoSEQ multiplex PCR; TCRdb's copy has only in-frame clones and leaves some out. The sample holds 150,000 to 200,000 clones, about four fifths seen once. Specimen: peripheral blood. The origin of the receptors is a woman aged 70-85 years with acute or convalescent COVID-19.

The rearrangement links TRBV7-7 to TRBJ1-2, with TRBD1 identical over 9 bases. The CDR3 totals 15 residues. Germline CDR1 is SSHAT and CDR2 is FNYEAQ (reference sequence). J gave up 2 bases and V 5 bases, and 6 bases lay outside the gene matches. In DNA, the CDR3 is TGTGCCAGCAGCCTACAGGGGGCGCCCAACTATGGCTACACCTTC. This encodes CASSLQGAPNYGYTF. Together with reference TRBV7-7 and TRBJ1-2, the CDR3 gives the full variable domain: GAGVSQSPRYKVTKRGQDVTLRCDPISSHATLYWYQQALGQGPEFLTYFNYEAQPDKSGLPSDRFSAERPEGSISTLTIQRTEQRDSAMYRCASSLQGAPNYGYTFGSGTRLTVV.

The chain employs TRBV6-5 and TRBJ1-4; the match to TRBD1 covers 9 bases. The CDR3 consists of 14 residues. Germline V gives CDR1 MNHEY, CDR2 SVGAGI. The J segment lost 8 bases and the V segment lost 4 bases, leaving 5 bases of the junction unmatched. CDR3 nucleotides: TGTGCCAGCAGTTTTGGACAGGGGAACGAAAAACTGTTTTTT. As protein: CASSFGQGNEKLFF.

With regard to this clone: Other DNA sequences in the same sample also yield this CDR3. In nucleotides, the CDR3 is TGTGCCAGCAGACAGGGAATGAACACTGAAGCTTTCTTT. This encodes CASRQGMNTEAFF. V gene TRBV6-4 combines with J gene TRBJ1-1; tentative D call: TRBD1 (6 bases). V was pared by 6 bases and J by 0 bases, with 8 bases between. The CDR3 is 13 amino acids. Germline assignment: CDR1 MRHNA and CDR2 SNTAGT.

V usage is TRBV19 and J usage is TRBJ1-6; the D gene is possibly TRBD1 (6 bases). This CDR3 has 13 residues. Germline V gives CDR1 LNHDA, CDR2 SQIVND (reference sequence). Trimming took off 4 bases at V and 7 bases at J, with 8 bases between the two ends. The DNA of the CDR3 is TGTGCCAGTAGTACAACAGGGAATTCACCCCTCCACTTT. Residues: CASSTTGNSPLHF.

The chain has TRBV12-3 or TRBV12-4 and TRBJ2-2; D perhaps matches TRBD2 (5 bases). Between the trimmed V and J ends, which lost 4 bases and 6 bases, there was a span of 6 bases. The CDR3 contains 12 residues. CDR3 in amino acids: CASSWGAGELFF. As DNA, the CDR3 is TGTGCCAGCAGTTGGGGAGCCGGGGAGCTGTTTTTT.

This clone has only one observation. The V and J genes are TRBV6-6 and TRBJ2-1, with TRBD2 identical over 7 bases. Trimming removed 1 base from V and 7 bases from J; junction bases left unmatched: 1. CDR1 and CDR2 (germline): MNHNY, SVGAGI (reference sequence). The CDR3 runs 13 residues. CDR3 sequence: CASSYLGGNEQFF. For the CDR3, the DNA is TGTGCCAGCAGTTACTTGGGGGGGAATGAGCAGTTCTTC.

The V and J genes are TRBV7-6 and TRBJ1-1; D not certain. Germline V CDR1 and CDR2: SGHVS, FNYEAQ. V was cut by 4 bases and J by 4 bases, with 10 bases left in between. The length of the CDR3 is 13 residues. This CDR3 reads CASSYGKATEAFF. In DNA form, the CDR3 reads TGTGCCAGCAGCTACGGGAAAGCCACTGAAGCTTTCTTT.

Points on this clone: The sample contains more than one DNA sequence encoding this CDR3. The chain combines TRBV9 with TRBJ2-5, with D tentatively TRBD2 (6 bases). This CDR3 contains 13 residues. V was cut by 0 bases and J by 5 bases, with 8 bases left in between. Germline CDR1 is SGDLS and CDR2 is YYNGEE. The CDR3 nucleotides are TGTGCCAGCAGCGTAGAAGGGAGGGAGACCCAGTACTTC. Translation: CASSVEGRETQYF.

The chain recombines TRBV7-2 with TRBJ2-7, with 12 bases fitting TRBD2. The CDR3 has 16 amino acids. Unmatched junction bases numbered 9, after V lost 2 bases and J lost 7 bases. Germline-derived CDR1 and CDR2 are SGHTA and FQGNSA. CDR3 nucleotide sequence: TGTGCCAGCAGCTTAAACCCACTAGCGGGGGGCGGGGAGCAGTACTTC. This codes for CASSLNPLAGGGEQYF.

The V gene is TRBV5-6, the J gene TRBJ2-5, with a weak D call TRBD1 (5 bases). CDR1 and CDR2 from the germline V gene are SGHDT and YYEEEE. This CDR3 comprises 14 residues. V gave up 1 base and J gave up 3 bases, with 10 bases separating them. Here the CDR3 reads CASSLRAGKETQYF. DNA of the CDR3: TGTGCCAGCAGCTTGAGGGCAGGGAAAGAGACCCAGTACTTC.

This chain links TRBV6-5 with TRBJ1-4; 8 nucleotides line up with TRBD1. V trimming: 2 bases; J trimming: 6 bases; junction bases outside the gene matches: 5. This CDR3 region has 15 residues. Looked up from germline, CDR1 is MNHEY and CDR2 is SVGAGI. In DNA form, the CDR3 reads TGTGCCAGCAGTTACAGTCCAGGGGGCCATGAAAAACTGTTTTTT. The encoded protein is CASSYSPGGHEKLFF.

Here the CDR3 DNA reads TGTGCCATCAGTGAGTCGACCGGGGTGTGGGCCACTGAAGCTTTCTTT. This encodes CAISESTGVWATEAFF. The chain links TRBV10-3 to TRBJ1-1; D remains unclear. CDR1 and CDR2 (germline): ENHRY, SYGVKD. CDR3 size: 16 residues. Between the trimmed V and J ends, which lost 0 bases and 4 bases, there was a span of 15 bases.

This clone was observed once. V is TRBV6-2 or TRBV6-3 and J is TRBJ2-1; 9 nucleotides line up with TRBD1. V lost 2 bases, J lost 7 bases, and 3 bases stayed unmatched. CDR1 is MNHEY and CDR2 is SVGEGT in the germline V gene. CDR3 length: 14 residues. The chain's CDR3 is CASSYRQGGNEQFF. CDR3 sequence (DNA): TGTGCCAGCAGTTACCGACAGGGGGGGAATGAGCAGTTCTTC.

The chain links TRBV14 to TRBJ1-2; perhaps TRBD1 as D (5 bases). The CDR3 totals 15 residues. CDR1 is SGHDN, CDR2 FVKESK, per germline. Trimming left V 5 bases short and J 4 bases short, with 17 bases between. CDR3 amino acids: CASSSIEGALYGYTF. CDR3 coding DNA: TGTGCCAGCAGCTCGATCGAAGGGGCCCTCTATGGCTACACCTTC.

This chain links TRBV19 with TRBJ1-2, with D possibly TRBD1 on 5 matching bases. V shed 4 bases and J shed 3 bases, with 6 bases lying between them. The V gene's germline CDR1 is LNHDA and CDR2 SQIVND (reference sequence). This CDR3 has 12 residues. CDR3 protein: CASSRTYYGYTF. The CDR3 DNA reads as TGTGCCAGTAGTAGGACATACTATGGCTACACCTTC.

The chain uses TRBV9 and TRBJ2-3, with 8 nucleotides matching TRBD2. CDR3 length: 16 residues. Looked up from germline, CDR1 is SGDLS and CDR2 is YYNGEE. The V and J ends lost 4 bases and 1 base, in that order; junction bases with no gene match: 8. CDR3 sequence: CASSPRQAGGTDTQYF. CDR3 DNA sequence: TGTGCCAGCAGCCCTCGCCAAGCGGGGGGCACAGATACGCAGTATTTT.

This clone turned up a few times. The V call is TRBV28, the J call TRBJ1-6; no reliable D call. V gave up 5 bases and J gave up 4 bases, with 12 bases separating them. Germline loops: CDR1 MDHEN, CDR2 SYDVKM. CDR3 length: 15 residues. CDR3 in DNA: TGTGCCAGCAGTGCGATGACGGAGTATAATTCACCCCTCCACTTT. Translation gives CASSAMTEYNSPLHF.

J is TRBJ1-3 and V is TRBV7-9; 8 bases fit TRBD1. The junction had 5 bases not matched to a gene; V was cut back by 5 bases and J by 2 bases. The CDR3 runs 15 residues. Germline CDR1 SEHNR, CDR2 FQNEAQ (reference sequence). The CDR3 protein is CASSPGQGTGNTIYF. The CDR3 DNA is TGTGCCAGCAGCCCCGGACAGGGAACTGGAAACACCATATATTTT. The whole variable domain, remainder taken from reference TRBV7-9 and TRBJ1-3, is DTGVSQNPRHKITKRGQNVTFRCDPISEHNRLYWYRQTLGQGPEFLTYFQNEAQLEKSRLLSDRFSAERPKGSFSTLEIQRTEQGDSAMYLCASSPGQGTGNTIYFGEGSWLTVV.

The genes are TRBV6-5 and TRBJ1-6; D may be TRBD1 (5 bases). This CDR3 comprises 15 residues. In germline, CDR1 is MNHEY, CDR2 SVGAGI. Trimming stripped 2 bases from V and 10 bases from J, with 15 bases between. This CDR3 reads CASSYVGTPGSPLHF. CDR3 DNA sequence: TGTGCCAGCAGTTACGTTGGGACTCCAGGGTCACCCCTCCACTTT.

This clone was seen more than once but under ten times. J is TRBJ2-7 and V is TRBV30; 9 nucleotides agree with TRBD1. The CDR3 loop spans 16 amino acids. Unmatched junction bases numbered 13, after V lost 3 bases and J lost 4 bases. Germline loops: CDR1 GTSNPN, CDR2 SVGIG (reference sequence). The CDR3 is CAWRDAIGTGQYEQYF. The DNA for the CDR3 is TGTGCCTGGAGAGATGCAATAGGGACAGGGCAGTACGAGCAGTACTTC.

On this clone: At one of its ends the junction is not consistent with the germline gene, which may arise from a read error. V gene TRBV6-2 or TRBV6-3 combines with J gene TRBJ1-5, with unresolved D. From germline, CDR1 is MNHEY and CDR2 SVGEGT. The CDR3 loop spans 11 amino acids. The CDR3, as DNA: TGTGCCAGCAGTCAAGCGGGCCCCACGCTTTTT. It is translated as CASSQAGPTLF.

The chain combines TRBV19 with TRBJ1-4, with no clear D. The germline V gene encodes CDR1 LNHDA and CDR2 SQIVND (reference sequence). This CDR3 has 16 residues. V lost 7 bases and J lost 0, with 15 bases in between. CDR3 nucleotide sequence: TGTGCCAGTACGAAAATCGGGTCGGCAACTAATGAAAAACTGTTTTTT. This encodes CASTKIGSATNEKLFF.

Of note for this clone: Other DNA sequences in the sample encode the same CDR3. The V and J genes are TRBV6-5 and TRBJ1-3; D is undetermined. This CDR3 has 12 amino acids. The germline gives CDR1 MNHEY, CDR2 SVGAGI. The CDR3 region has the DNA TGTGCAAGCCACAGCTCTGGAAACACCATATATTTT. Its translation: CASHSSGNTIYF.

The gene calls are TRBV28 and TRBJ1-1, with no clear D. CDR1 is MDHEN and CDR2 is SYDVKM in the germline V gene. CDR3 length equals 15 residues. Trimming stripped 2 bases from V and 2 bases from J, with 12 bases between. Here the CDR3 DNA reads TGTGCCAGCAGTTTAAGGGTCGGGGTAAACACTGAAGCTTTCTTT. Protein: CASSLRVGVNTEAFF.

The gene calls are TRBV3-1 (or the pseudogene TRBV3-2) and TRBJ2-2; a possible D gene is TRBD2 (5 bases). The CDR3 has 19 residues. Deletions cut 0 bases from V and 6 bases from J, with 23 bases between. Germline V gene data show CDR1 as LGHDT and CDR2 as YNNKEL (reference sequence). The CDR3 spells CASSQDWGRGSEAAGELFF. CDR3 coding DNA: TGTGCCAGCAGCCAAGACTGGGGTCGAGGTAGCGAGGCGGCCGGGGAGCTGTTTTTT.